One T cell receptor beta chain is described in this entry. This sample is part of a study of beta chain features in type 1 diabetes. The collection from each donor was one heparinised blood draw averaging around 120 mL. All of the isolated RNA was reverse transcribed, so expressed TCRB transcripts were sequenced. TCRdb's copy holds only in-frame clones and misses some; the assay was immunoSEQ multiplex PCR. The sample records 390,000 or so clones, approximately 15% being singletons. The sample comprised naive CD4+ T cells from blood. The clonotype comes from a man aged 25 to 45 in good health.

CDR3 DNA sequence: TGCGCCAGCAGCCAAAGGCCAGACTACGAGCAGTACTTC. It encodes CASSQRPDYEQYF. V usage is TRBV4-1 and J usage is TRBJ2-7; D gene ambiguous. The germline CDR1 and CDR2 sequences are MGHRA and YSYEKL. The V and J ends lost 2 bases and 3 bases respectively, with 8 bases between them. There are 13 residues in the CDR3.